The clone carrying this T cell receptor beta chain was observed many times. Germline V gene data show CDR1 as SNHLY and CDR2 as FYNNEI. J gave up 6 bases and V 4 bases, and 11 bases lay outside the gene matches. The CDR3 is 15 amino acids. This sample stems from a study of T cells in Graves' hyperthyroidism and ophthalmopathy. TCR beta CDR3 region amplification was performed from RNA transcripts. The HTBI primer set served for first-round RT-PCR of the TCR CDR3. TCRdb analysed the multiplex PCR reads with MiXCR anew, one entry per CDR3 protein. The sample has approximately 530,000 distinct CDR3 sequences, around 17% seen once; the top ten hold about 18%.

The rearrangement links TRBV2 to TRBJ1-2, with 7 nucleotides matching TRBD1. Sequencing was carried out using blood. The sequence was collected from a woman younger than 30 with Graves' hyperthyroidism. CDR3 bases: TGTGCCAGCAGTGTAAGGGCAGGGGGACTAGATGGCTACACCTTC. This gives the protein CASSVRAGGLDGYTF.